These 2 T cell receptor beta chains were sequenced from one sample in a study of tumor-infiltrating lymphocytes in primary liver carcinoma. Total RNA amounting to around 530 ng was the source from which TCR beta cDNA was made with a constant-region primer. Investigators got TCR beta libraries out of three nested multiplex PCR rounds, done with slightly modified ARM-PCR. With TRBV1-TRBV30 forward primers and a C-beta reverse primer, the first two PCR rounds were run for around 10 cycles each. MiXCR, applied by TCRdb to the multiplex PCR reads, yields one record per CDR3 protein. Here the sample spans some 32,000 distinct CDR3 sequences, roughly four fifths being singletons. Joint extraction of RNA and DNA used about 17-31 mg of bulk tissue that was unsorted. The sequenced sample consisted of liver tumor tissue from sampling region 5. Subset given: tumor region T5, tumor centre. The receptors shown here come from a man aged 35-49 years with primary liver carcinoma and hepatitis B virus infection.

Concerning this clonotype: The CDR3 does not close with the conserved phenylalanine or tryptophan, likely indicating a read error. J is TRBJ2-2 and V is TRBV30; TRBD1 or TRBD2 may be the D gene (6 bases each). The CDR3 is made up of 14 amino acids. Trimming took off 4 bases at V and 9 bases at J, with 18 bases between the two ends. In germline, CDR1 is GTSNPN, CDR2 SVGIG (reference sequence). CDR3 in DNA: TGTGCCTGGATCACCCGAGGGGGGACCTGGGAGCTGTTTTCT. Protein sequence: CAWITRGGTWELFS.

On this clonotype itself: The conserved final phenylalanine or tryptophan is absent from the CDR3, which likely points to a read error. This chain links TRBV29-1 with TRBJ2-2; D might be TRBD2 (5 bases). Germline CDR1 and CDR2: SQVTM and ANQGSEA. This CDR3 has 13 residues. The CDR3 region is CSVEDSFYGELFL. The CDR3 region has the DNA TGCAGCGTTGAAGATAGTTTCTACGGGGAACTGTTTTTA.